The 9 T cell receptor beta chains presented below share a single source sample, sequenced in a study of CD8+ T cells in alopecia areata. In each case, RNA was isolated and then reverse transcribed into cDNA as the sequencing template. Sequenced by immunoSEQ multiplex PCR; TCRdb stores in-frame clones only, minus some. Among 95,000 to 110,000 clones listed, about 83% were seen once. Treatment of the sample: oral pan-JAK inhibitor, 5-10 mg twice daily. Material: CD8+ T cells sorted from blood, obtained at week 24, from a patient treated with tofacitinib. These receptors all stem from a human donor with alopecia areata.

The CDR3, as DNA: TGCAGCGGGGCGTGGGAGGGGATGAACACTGAAGCTTTCTTT. This translates into CSGAWEGMNTEAFF. The rearrangement links TRBV29-1 to TRBJ1-1; D perhaps matches TRBD1 (5 bases). The germline V gene has CDR1 SQVTM and CDR2 ANQGSEA. There are 14 residues in the CDR3. The germline V and J ends were trimmed by 7 bases and 0 bases, with 15 bases remaining between them.

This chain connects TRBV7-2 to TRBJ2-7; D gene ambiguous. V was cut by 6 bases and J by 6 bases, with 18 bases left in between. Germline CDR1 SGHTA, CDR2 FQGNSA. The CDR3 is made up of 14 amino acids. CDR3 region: CASRDSLSSIEQYF. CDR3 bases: TGTGCCAGCAGAGACTCCCTGAGCTCGATCGAGCAGTACTTC.

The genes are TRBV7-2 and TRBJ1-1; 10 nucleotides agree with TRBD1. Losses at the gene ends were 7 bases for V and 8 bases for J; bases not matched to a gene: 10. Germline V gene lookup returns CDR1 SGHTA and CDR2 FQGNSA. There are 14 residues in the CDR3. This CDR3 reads CASTAGTGEREAFF. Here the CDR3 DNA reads TGTGCCAGCACCGCCGGGACAGGGGAGAGGGAAGCTTTCTTT.

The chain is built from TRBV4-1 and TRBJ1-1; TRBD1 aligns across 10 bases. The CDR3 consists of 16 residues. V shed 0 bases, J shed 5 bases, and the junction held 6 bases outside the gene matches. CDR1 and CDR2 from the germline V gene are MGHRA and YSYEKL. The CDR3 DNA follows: TGCGCCAGCAGCCAAGATAGGACAGGGGGGTGGACTGAAGCTTTCTTT. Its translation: CASSQDRTGGWTEAFF.

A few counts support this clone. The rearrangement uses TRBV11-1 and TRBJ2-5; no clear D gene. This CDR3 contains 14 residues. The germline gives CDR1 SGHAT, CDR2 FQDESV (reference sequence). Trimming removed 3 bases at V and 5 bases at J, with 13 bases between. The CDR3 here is CASSFLDDVETQYF. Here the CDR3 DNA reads TGTGCCAGCAGCTTTTTGGACGATGTCGAGACCCAGTACTTC. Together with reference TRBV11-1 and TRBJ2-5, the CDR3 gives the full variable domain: EAEVAQSPRYKITEKSQAVAFWCDPISGHATLYWYRQILGQGPELLVQFQDESVVDDSQLPKDRFSAERLKGVDSTLKIQPAELGDSAMYLCASSFLDDVETQYFGPGTRLLVL.

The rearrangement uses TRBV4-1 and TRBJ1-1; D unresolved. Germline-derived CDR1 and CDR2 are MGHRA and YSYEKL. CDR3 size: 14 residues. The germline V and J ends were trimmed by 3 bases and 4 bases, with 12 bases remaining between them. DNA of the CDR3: TGCGCCAGCAGCCAGATTGTCGCGGGCACTGAAGCTTTCTTT. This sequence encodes CASSQIVAGTEAFF.

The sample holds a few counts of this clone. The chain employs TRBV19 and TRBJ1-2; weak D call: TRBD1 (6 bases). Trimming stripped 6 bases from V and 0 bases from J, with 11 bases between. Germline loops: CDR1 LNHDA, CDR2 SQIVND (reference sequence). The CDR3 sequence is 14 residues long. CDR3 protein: CASSLQGANYGYTF. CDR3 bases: TGTGCCAGTAGCTTACAGGGCGCTAACTATGGCTACACCTTC.

This CDR3 reads CASRTLAGALYEQYF. For the CDR3, the DNA is TGTGCCAGCAGAACTCTAGCGGGGGCCCTCTACGAGCAGTACTTC. V is TRBV2 and J is TRBJ2-7, with 10 bases that match TRBD2. With 6 bases clipped from V and 3 bases from J, the junction kept 8 bases outside the gene matches. This CDR3 contains 15 residues. Per the germline V gene, CDR1 is SNHLY and CDR2 is FYNNEI.

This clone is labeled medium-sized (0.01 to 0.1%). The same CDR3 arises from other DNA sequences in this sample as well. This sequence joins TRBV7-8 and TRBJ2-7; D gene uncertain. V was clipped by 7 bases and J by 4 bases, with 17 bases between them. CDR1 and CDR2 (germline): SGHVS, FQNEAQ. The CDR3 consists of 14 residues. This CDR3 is CASTSYGPGYEQYF. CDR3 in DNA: TGTGCCAGCACCAGCTACGGACCTGGTTACGAGCAGTACTTC.